These 30 T cell receptor beta chains were sequenced from one sample in a study of vaccination and CD4 T cells after COVID-19 (dated by TCRdb to between 2022 and 2023). The meaning of the sample's treatment or condition label: roughly 11-day PBMC culture with coronavirus spike peptide pools or control peptides (ViraFEST assay). Antigens of these TCRs are unknown. The library came from PCR. Sequencing used an Illumina iSeq 100. DNA from cultured CD4+ T cells underwent TCR sequencing with the Oncomine TCR Beta short-read assay at the Johns Hopkins FTIC core. The public reads were quality trimmed at Q25 with fastp and then assembled into clones with MiXCR by TCRdb, keeping productive beta chains. Rows with a matching CDR3 protein are joined into one entry that keeps the most common DNA and genes. In all, the sample holds some 25,000 distinct CDR3 sequences, and 49% of those were seen once. The ten most abundant clones make up 5% to 6.5% of the sample.

Source material: CD4+ T cells from blood, cultured in vitro. The receptors shown here come from a human donor who had recovered from COVID-19.

The chain has TRBV5-1 and TRBJ1-1; D remains ambiguous. Trimming removed 0 bases from V and 0 bases from J, with 12 bases in between. Looked up from germline, CDR1 is SGHRS and CDR2 is YFSETQ. The CDR3 has 16 amino acids. The CDR3 region has the DNA TGCGCCAGCAGCTTGGGTGTAGGGTCTATGAACACTGAAGCTTTCTTT. Translation gives CASSLGVGSMNTEAFF.

The sample holds a few counts of this clonotype. The V gene is TRBV7-6, the J gene TRBJ2-2; D not certain. The V gene's germline CDR1 is SGHVS and CDR2 FNYEAQ. CDR3 length equals 13 residues. V was pared by 5 bases and J by 6 bases, with 10 bases between. The CDR3 sequence is CASSPLRAGELFF. The CDR3 nucleotides read TGTGCCAGCAGCCCCCTTAGAGCCGGGGAGCTGTTTTTT.

This clonotype has more than one count but fewer than ten. The rearrangement joins TRBV15 to TRBJ2-3, with TRBD2 matching 7 bases. V gave up 2 bases and J gave up 0 bases; unmatched junction bases: 11. The CDR3 sequence is 18 residues long. Germline V lookup: CDR1 LNHNV, CDR2 YYDKDF (reference sequence). Here the CDR3 reads CATSRPGSPGGSTDTQYF. CDR3 DNA: TGTGCCACCAGCAGACCCGGATCCCCCGGGGGGAGCACAGATACGCAGTATTTT.

The chain recombines TRBV7-8 with TRBJ2-7, with TRBD2 identical over 10 bases. The germline CDR1 and CDR2 sequences are SGHVS and FQNEAQ. The ends lost 6 bases at V and 3 bases at J; junction bases unmatched: 2. The length of the CDR3 is 13 residues. CDR3: CASSRTSGYEQYF. CDR3 DNA sequence: TGTGCCAGCAGTCGGACTAGCGGCTACGAGCAGTACTTC.

The gene calls are TRBV7-8 and TRBJ1-3; D might be TRBD1 (6 bases). CDR1 is SGHVS, CDR2 FQNEAQ, per germline. This CDR3 spans 15 amino acids. With 5 bases removed from V and 0 bases from J, the gap between germline ends came to 11 bases. The CDR3 sequence is CASSPQTGSGNTIYF. The DNA for the CDR3 is TGTGCCAGCAGCCCGCAGACAGGCTCTGGAAACACCATATATTTT.

The genes are TRBV7-2 and TRBJ2-7; D is possibly TRBD2 (7 bases). Germline V lookup: CDR1 SGHTA, CDR2 FQGNSA. Deletions cut 5 bases from V and 3 bases from J, with 17 bases between. The CDR3 is 15 amino acids. CDR3 DNA sequence: TGTGCCAGCAGCCCCCTCGCGGGGGCGAACTACGAGCAGTACTTC. It translates to CASSPLAGANYEQYF.

This rearrangement joins TRBV12-3 or TRBV12-4 to TRBJ1-1; D is unclear. The V end lost 5 bases, the J end lost 1 base, and 8 bases lay between the germline ends. The CDR3 sequence is 13 residues long. The DNA of the CDR3 is TGTGCCAGCAGTCCTTACAGGAACACTGAAGCTTTCTTT. The encoded protein is CASSPYRNTEAFF.

This clonotype occurred a few times. V and J are TRBV7-2 and TRBJ1-1, with D perhaps TRBD1 (6 bases). Between the trimmed V and J ends, which lost 7 bases and 5 bases, there was a span of 17 bases. In germline, CDR1 is SGHTA, CDR2 FQGNSA. This CDR3 comprises 14 residues. The CDR3 reads CASKNRGAGTEAFF. CDR3 sequence (DNA): TGTGCCAGCAAAAACCGGGGGGCAGGGACTGAAGCTTTCTTT.

V is TRBV5-8 and J is TRBJ1-5; maybe TRBD1 (5 bases). CDR3 length: 14 amino acids. Trimming took off 3 bases at V and 4 bases at J, with 11 bases between the two ends. Germline V gives CDR1 SGHTS, CDR2 YDEGEE. This chain's CDR3 is CASSSYGGNQPQHF. The CDR3 DNA reads TGTGCCAGCAGCTCTTATGGGGGTAATCAGCCCCAGCATTTT.

J is TRBJ1-2 and V is TRBV5-4; 7 bases agree with TRBD1. V was clipped by 4 bases and J by 1 base; unmatched bases: 4. Germline CDR1 reads SGHNT; CDR2 reads YYREEE (reference sequence). The CDR3 extends over 14 amino acids. CDR3 amino acids: CASSLQGRNYGYTF. DNA of the CDR3: TGTGCCAGCAGCCTACAGGGGCGTAACTATGGCTACACCTTC.

This clonotype occurred once. The junction does not match germline at one end; this may be a read error. V usage is TRBV7-2 and J usage is TRBJ1-2, with 10 bases identical to TRBD1. Germline V gene lookup returns CDR1 SGHTA and CDR2 FQGNSA. The CDR3 is made up of 15 amino acids. The CDR3 DNA sequence: TGCGCCAGCAGCCAAGGACAGGGGGTAGGCTATGGCTACACCTTC. This codes for CASSQGQGVGYGYTF.

The sample holds a few counts of this clonotype. The V gene is TRBV7-2, the J gene TRBJ2-7, with 8 nucleotides matching TRBD1. V shed 5 bases, J shed 3 bases, and the junction held 9 bases outside the gene matches. The CDR3 loop spans 15 amino acids. Per germline, CDR1 SGHTA and CDR2 FQGNSA. The CDR3 DNA reads TGTGCCAGCAGCGTCCAGGGGGCGCTGGGCTACGAGCAGTACTTC. Its protein product is CASSVQGALGYEQYF.

This clonotype was seen only a few times. J is TRBJ1-5 and V is TRBV20-1; TRBD1 might be the D (5 bases). V was trimmed by 3 bases and J by 8 bases, leaving 20 bases between them. Looked up from germline, CDR1 is DFQATT and CDR2 is SNEGSKA (reference sequence). The CDR3 runs 15 residues. CDR3 DNA: TGCAGTGCTAGGGGGCTGGGGAGGCCCGAGAAGCCCCAGCATTTT. Encoded protein: CSARGLGRPEKPQHF.

The table lists this clonotype with a few counts. This sequence joins TRBV19 and TRBJ1-1, with TRBD1 identical over 7 bases. Germline V gene lookup returns CDR1 LNHDA and CDR2 SQIVND (reference sequence). V trimming: 6 bases; J trimming: 5 bases; junction bases outside the gene matches: 6. This CDR3 has 13 amino acids. CDR3 sequence (DNA): TGTGCCAGTAGAAGTGACAGGGCGACTGAAGCTTTCTTT. This sequence encodes CASRSDRATEAFF.

The rearrangement joins TRBV10-2 to TRBJ2-1; D possibly corresponds to TRBD2 (6 bases). With 7 bases removed from V and 2 bases from J, the gap between germline ends came to 15 bases. Germline V lookup: CDR1 WSHSY, CDR2 SAAADI. The CDR3 has 15 residues. CDR3 sequence: CASTVLRTTYNEQFF. CDR3 nucleotide sequence: TGCGCCAGCACCGTTTTGCGGACTACCTACAATGAGCAGTTCTTC.

The chain links TRBV7-2 to TRBJ2-2; D is possibly TRBD1 (9 bases). Trimming left V 5 bases short and J 4 bases short, with 17 bases between. CDR1 is SGHTA and CDR2 is FQGNSA in the germline V gene. This CDR3 contains 16 residues. The CDR3 here is CASSRGGQGSTGELFF. The CDR3 region has the DNA TGTGCCAGCAGCCGGGGGGGACAGGGTAGCACCGGGGAGCTGTTTTTT.

The rearrangement links TRBV15 to TRBJ1-1, with D possibly matching TRBD1 (6 bases). V dropped 2 bases and J dropped 7 bases, with 17 bases sitting between them. There are 15 residues in the CDR3. Per germline, CDR1 LNHNV and CDR2 YYDKDF (reference sequence). This CDR3 reads CATSRRQAGVGEAFF. CDR3 nucleotides: TGTGCCACCAGCAGAAGACAGGCGGGTGTTGGTGAAGCTTTCTTT.

The chain carries TRBV7-8 and TRBJ1-1; D call uncertain. CDR1 and CDR2 from the germline V gene are SGHVS and FQNEAQ. V was shortened by 2 bases and J by 0 bases, with 13 bases between the two germline ends. This CDR3 contains 16 residues. CDR3 sequence (DNA): TGTGCCAGCAGCTTACACCCGGCCGTCATGAACACTGAAGCTTTCTTT. This encodes CASSLHPAVMNTEAFF.

The chain employs TRBV6-1 and TRBJ1-3; the D is unclear. Trimming removed 3 bases at V and 0 bases at J, with 9 bases between. This CDR3 region has 15 residues. Germline V CDR1 and CDR2: MNHNS, SASEGT. CDR3 residues: CASSERPSSGNTIYF. The CDR3 DNA reads TGTGCCAGCAGTGAGCGCCCGAGCTCTGGAAACACCATATATTTT.

This sequence joins TRBV2 and TRBJ1-1; possibly TRBD1 for D (6 bases). CDR3 length equals 13 residues. Germline CDR1 is SNHLY and CDR2 is FYNNEI. The V end lost 6 bases, the J end lost 3 bases, and 11 bases lay between the germline ends. CDR3 in DNA: TGTGCCAGCAGGCTGGACAGCTACACTGAAGCTTTCTTT. The encoded protein is CASRLDSYTEAFF.

The chain carries TRBV14 and TRBJ1-1, with a tentative D call TRBD1 (6 bases). The length of the CDR3 is 18 residues. Germline V gives CDR1 SGHDN, CDR2 FVKESK. The V gene lost 4 bases and the J gene lost 0 bases, with 21 bases spanning the gap. Here the CDR3 DNA reads TGTGCCAGCAGCCCGGGCGTAGTGATGGGACATTTGAACACTGAAGCTTTCTTT. This sequence encodes CASSPGVVMGHLNTEAFF.

The rearrangement uses TRBV5-1 and TRBJ2-3; 7 bases align to TRBD1. The CDR3 totals 16 residues. Unmatched junction bases numbered 4, after V lost 0 bases and J lost 0 bases. Germline values: CDR1 SGHRS, CDR2 YFSETQ. CDR3 amino acids: CASSLEQGVSTDTQYF. Here the CDR3 DNA reads TGCGCCAGCAGCTTGGAGCAGGGGGTGAGCACAGATACGCAGTATTTT.

The rearrangement links TRBV10-1 to TRBJ2-7; a weak D match, TRBD2 (5 bases). Trimming shortened V by 2 bases and J by 5 bases, and 13 bases separated the two germline ends. The CDR3 sequence is 14 residues long. The V gene's germline CDR1 is WNHNN and CDR2 SYGVQD (reference sequence). The CDR3: CASSEERSRDEQYF. The CDR3 coding sequence is TGCGCCAGCAGTGAGGAGCGGTCAAGGGACGAGCAGTACTTC.

V and J are TRBV20-1 and TRBJ2-4; 8 nucleotides agree with TRBD2. The CDR3 is 17 amino acids. The ends lost 0 bases at V and 0 bases at J; junction bases unmatched: 7. Germline values: CDR1 DFQATT, CDR2 SNEGSKA (reference sequence). The CDR3 nucleotides are TGCAGTGCTAGAGATTTGGTAGCGGGATCAGCCAAAAACATTCAGTACTTC. Translated, it gives CSARDLVAGSAKNIQYF.

This clonotype was counted a few times. This chain links TRBV10-3 with TRBJ1-1; 8 nucleotides agree with TRBD1. J lost 5 bases, V lost 10 bases, and 12 bases had no gene match. There are 14 residues in the CDR3. In germline, CDR1 is ENHRY, CDR2 SYGVKD. The CDR3 DNA follows: TGTGCCAGCCAAGTGACAGGGGCGAGGACTGAAGCTTTCTTT. It encodes CASQVTGARTEAFF.

The chain carries TRBV2 and TRBJ1-6, with 8 bases lining up with TRBD1. The germline V gene encodes CDR1 SNHLY and CDR2 FYNNEI. The CDR3 spans 14 residues. V lost 3 bases and J lost 7; bases outside the gene matches: 2. The CDR3 coding sequence is TGTGCCAGCAGTGACCAGGGGGCAAATTCACCCCTCCACTTT. Its translation: CASSDQGANSPLHF.

This sequence joins TRBV12-5 and TRBJ2-5, with unresolved D. Looked up from germline, CDR1 is LGHNT and CDR2 is FRNRAP. The CDR3 loop spans 13 amino acids. The V end lost 4 bases, the J end lost 5 bases, and 11 bases lay between the germline ends. The DNA of the CDR3 is TGTGCTAGTGGTTCGAGCCTAAGGGAGACCCAGTACTTC. Translated, it gives CASGSSLRETQYF.

This clonotype was counted a single time. The chain uses TRBV7-6 and TRBJ1-1, with D possibly TRBD1 on 6 matching bases. The V gene's germline CDR1 is SGHVS and CDR2 FNYEAQ. V dropped 3 bases and J dropped 0 bases, with 14 bases sitting between them. CDR3 size: 16 residues. CDR3 sequence (DNA): TGTGCCAGCAGCTTTTGGGGGGACACCTTGAACACTGAAGCTTTCTTT. This sequence encodes CASSFWGDTLNTEAFF.

The chain links TRBV2 to TRBJ1-2; 8 nucleotides agree with TRBD1. This CDR3 has 14 residues. Trimming took 5 bases from V and 2 from J; bases not matched to a gene: 4. Germline V gene sequence: CDR1 SNHLY, CDR2 FYNNEI. For the CDR3, the DNA is TGTGCCAGCAGTAAGGACAGGGCCAACTATGGCTACACCTTC. Protein: CASSKDRANYGYTF. The whole variable domain, remainder taken from reference TRBV2 and TRBJ1-2, is EPEVTQTPSHQVTQMGQEVILRCVPISNHLYFYWYRQILGQKVEFLVSFYNNEISEKSEIFDDQFSVERPDGSNFTLKIRSTKLEDSAMYFCASSKDRANYGYTFGSGTRLTVV.

V is TRBV6-2 or TRBV6-3 and J is TRBJ1-4; D uncertain. Germline values: CDR1 MNHEY, CDR2 SVGEGT. The V end lost 6 bases, the J end lost 8 bases, and 16 bases lay between the germline ends. The CDR3 is made up of 14 amino acids. CDR3 protein: CASRWRTLGEKLFF. CDR3 nucleotide sequence: TGTGCCAGCAGATGGAGAACCCTGGGGGAAAAACTGTTTTTT.